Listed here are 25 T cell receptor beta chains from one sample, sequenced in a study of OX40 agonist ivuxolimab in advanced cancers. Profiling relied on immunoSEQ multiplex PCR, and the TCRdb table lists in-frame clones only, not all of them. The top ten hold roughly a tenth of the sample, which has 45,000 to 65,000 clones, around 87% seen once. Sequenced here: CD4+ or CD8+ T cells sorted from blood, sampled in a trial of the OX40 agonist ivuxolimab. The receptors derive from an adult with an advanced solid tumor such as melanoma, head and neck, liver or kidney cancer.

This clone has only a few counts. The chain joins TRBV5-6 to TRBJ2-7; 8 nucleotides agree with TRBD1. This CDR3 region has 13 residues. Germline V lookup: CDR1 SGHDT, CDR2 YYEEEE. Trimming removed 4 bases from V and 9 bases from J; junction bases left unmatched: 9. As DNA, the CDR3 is TGTGCCAGCAGCCTCGGACAGGGAATGGGGCAGTACTTC. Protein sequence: CASSLGQGMGQYF.

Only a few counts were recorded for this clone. The CDR3 spells CASSSWTEANSPLHF. As DNA, the CDR3 is TGCGCCAGCAGCAGTTGGACAGAGGCTAATTCACCCCTCCACTTT. The chain uses TRBV4-1 and TRBJ1-6; weak D call: TRBD1 (6 bases). Looked up from germline, CDR1 is MGHRA and CDR2 is YSYEKL. CDR3 length equals 15 residues. The V end lost 5 bases, the J end lost 6 bases, and 14 bases lay between the germline ends.

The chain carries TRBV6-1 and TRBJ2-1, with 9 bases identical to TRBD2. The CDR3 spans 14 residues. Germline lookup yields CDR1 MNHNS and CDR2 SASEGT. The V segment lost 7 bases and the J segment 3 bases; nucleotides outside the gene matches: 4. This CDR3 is CASTTSGLYNEQFF. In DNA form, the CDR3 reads TGTGCCAGCACCACTAGCGGGCTCTACAATGAGCAGTTCTTC.

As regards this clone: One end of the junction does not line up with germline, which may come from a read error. CDR3: CASSTYGQPYNSPLHF. DNA for the CDR3: TGTGCCAGCAGCACTTATGGACAGCCCTACAATTCACCCCTCCACTTT. This chain uses TRBV11-2 with TRBJ1-6; the D gene is possibly TRBD1 (6 bases). Germline CDR1 reads SGHAT; CDR2 reads FQNNGV. The CDR3 is made up of 16 amino acids.

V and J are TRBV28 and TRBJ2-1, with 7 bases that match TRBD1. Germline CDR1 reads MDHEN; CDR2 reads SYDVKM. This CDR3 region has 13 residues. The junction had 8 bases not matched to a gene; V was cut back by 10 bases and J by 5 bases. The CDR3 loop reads CAILDRSNNEQFF. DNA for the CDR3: TGTGCCATCTTGGACAGGTCTAACAATGAGCAGTTCTTC.

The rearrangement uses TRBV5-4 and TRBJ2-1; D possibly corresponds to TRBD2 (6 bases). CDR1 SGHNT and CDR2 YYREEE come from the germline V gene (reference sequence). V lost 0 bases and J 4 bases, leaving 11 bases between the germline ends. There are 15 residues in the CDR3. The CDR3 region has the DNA TGTGCCAGCAGCTTGGGCGGGGTACTATACAATGAGCAGTTCTTC. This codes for CASSLGGVLYNEQFF.

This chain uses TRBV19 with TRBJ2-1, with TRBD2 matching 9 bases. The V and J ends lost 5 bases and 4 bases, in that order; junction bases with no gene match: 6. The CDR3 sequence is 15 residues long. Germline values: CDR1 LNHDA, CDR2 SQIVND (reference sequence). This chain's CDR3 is CASSATSGYYNEQFF. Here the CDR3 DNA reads TGTGCCAGTAGTGCCACTAGCGGGTATTACAATGAGCAGTTCTTC.

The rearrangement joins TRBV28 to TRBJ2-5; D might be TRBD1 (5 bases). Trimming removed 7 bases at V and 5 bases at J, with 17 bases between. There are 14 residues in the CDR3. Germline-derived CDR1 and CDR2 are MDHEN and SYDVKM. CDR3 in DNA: TGTGCCAGCAATAGGGCAGGGAACCTGGAGACCCAGTACTTC. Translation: CASNRAGNLETQYF.

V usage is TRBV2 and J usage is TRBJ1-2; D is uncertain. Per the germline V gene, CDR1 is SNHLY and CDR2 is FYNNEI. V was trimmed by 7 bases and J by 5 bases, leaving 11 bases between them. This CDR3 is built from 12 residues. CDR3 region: CASKPTYYGYTF. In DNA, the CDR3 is TGTGCCAGCAAACCGACTTATTATGGCTACACCTTC.

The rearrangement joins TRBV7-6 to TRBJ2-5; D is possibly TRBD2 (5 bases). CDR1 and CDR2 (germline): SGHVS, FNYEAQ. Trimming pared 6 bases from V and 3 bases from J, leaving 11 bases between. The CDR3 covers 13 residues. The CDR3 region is CASRPTREETQYF. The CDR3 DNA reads TGTGCCAGCAGGCCCACTAGAGAAGAGACCCAGTACTTC. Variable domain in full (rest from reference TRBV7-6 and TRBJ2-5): GAGVSQSPRYKVTKRGQDVALRCDPISGHVSLYWYRQALGQGPEFLTYFNYEAQQDKSGLPNDRFSAERPEGSISTLTIQRTEQRDSAMYRCASRPTREETQYFGPGTRLLVL.

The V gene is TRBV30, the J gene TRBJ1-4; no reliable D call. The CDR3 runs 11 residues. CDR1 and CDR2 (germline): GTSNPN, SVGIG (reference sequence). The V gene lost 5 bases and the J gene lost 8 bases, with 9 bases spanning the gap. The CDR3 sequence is CAWATVEKLFF. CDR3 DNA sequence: TGTGCCTGGGCCACAGTCGAAAAACTGTTTTTT.

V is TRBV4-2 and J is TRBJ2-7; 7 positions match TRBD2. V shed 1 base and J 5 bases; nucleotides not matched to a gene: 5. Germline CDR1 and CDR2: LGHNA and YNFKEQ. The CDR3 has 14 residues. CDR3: CASSQGSGSHEQYF. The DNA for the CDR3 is TGTGCCAGCAGCCAAGGTAGCGGGTCCCACGAGCAGTACTTC.

CDR3 protein: CASRHTPNPGRTGLNYGYTF. The CDR3 nucleotides are TGTGCCAGCAGACACACTCCGAACCCGGGACGGACAGGGCTTAACTATGGCTACACCTTC. This chain links TRBV28 with TRBJ1-2; 8 bases match TRBD1. The germline gives CDR1 MDHEN, CDR2 SYDVKM. Trimming removed 6 bases from V and 1 base from J; junction bases left unmatched: 22. CDR3 length equals 20 residues.

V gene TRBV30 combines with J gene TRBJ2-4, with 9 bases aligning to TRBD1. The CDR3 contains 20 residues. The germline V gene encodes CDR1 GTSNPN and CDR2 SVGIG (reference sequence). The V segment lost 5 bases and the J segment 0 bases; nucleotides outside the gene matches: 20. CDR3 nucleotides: TGTGCCTGGGGAACCGGGACAGGGCTCGGAACGAATTTAGCCAAAAACATTCAGTACTTC. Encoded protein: CAWGTGTGLGTNLAKNIQYF.

Here the CDR3 reads CAISEPTYYEQYF. In DNA form, the CDR3 reads TGTGCCATCAGTGAGCCCACGTACTACGAGCAGTACTTC. J is TRBJ2-7 and V is TRBV10-3; D ambiguous. Germline CDR1 ENHRY, CDR2 SYGVKD. This CDR3 region has 13 residues. V lost 2 bases, J lost 3 bases, and 8 bases lay in between.

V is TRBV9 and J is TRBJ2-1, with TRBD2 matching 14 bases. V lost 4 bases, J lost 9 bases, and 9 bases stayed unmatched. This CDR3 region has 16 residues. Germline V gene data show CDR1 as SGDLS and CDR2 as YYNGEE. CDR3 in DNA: TGTGCCAGCAGCCCTCGACTAGCGGGGGGGCGGGGTGAGCAGTTCTTC. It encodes CASSPRLAGGRGEQFF.

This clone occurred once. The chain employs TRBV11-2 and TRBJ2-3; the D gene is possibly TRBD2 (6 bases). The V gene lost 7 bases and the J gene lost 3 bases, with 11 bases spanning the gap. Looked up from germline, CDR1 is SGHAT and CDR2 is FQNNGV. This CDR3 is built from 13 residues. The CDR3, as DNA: TGTGCCAGCAAAACTAGCCTGACAGATACGCAGTATTTT. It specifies CASKTSLTDTQYF.

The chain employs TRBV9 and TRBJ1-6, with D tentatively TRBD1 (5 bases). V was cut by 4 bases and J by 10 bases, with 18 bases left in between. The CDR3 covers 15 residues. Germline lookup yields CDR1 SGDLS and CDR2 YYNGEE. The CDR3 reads CASSPRGLLESPLHF. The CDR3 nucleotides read TGTGCCAGCAGCCCCCGGGGCTTGTTAGAGTCACCCCTCCACTTT.

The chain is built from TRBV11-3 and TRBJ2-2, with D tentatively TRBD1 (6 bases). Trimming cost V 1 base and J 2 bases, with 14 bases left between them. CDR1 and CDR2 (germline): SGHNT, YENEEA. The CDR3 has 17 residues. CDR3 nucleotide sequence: TGTGCCAGCAGCTTAGTCGTGGGACAAGGTAACACCGGGGAGCTGTTTTTT. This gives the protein CASSLVVGQGNTGELFF.

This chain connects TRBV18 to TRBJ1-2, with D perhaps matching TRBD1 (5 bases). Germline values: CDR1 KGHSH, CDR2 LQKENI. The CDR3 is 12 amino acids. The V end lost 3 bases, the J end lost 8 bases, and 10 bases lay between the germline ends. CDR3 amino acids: CASSPSGGGYTF. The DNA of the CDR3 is TGTGCCAGCTCACCTTCGGGGGGAGGCTACACCTTC. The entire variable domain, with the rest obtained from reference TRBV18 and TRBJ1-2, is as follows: NAGVMQNPRHLVRRRGQEARLRCSPMKGHSHVYWYRQLPEEGLKFMVYLQKENIIDESGMPKERFSAEFPKEGPSILRIQQVVRGDSAAYFCASSPSGGGYTFGSGTRLTVV.

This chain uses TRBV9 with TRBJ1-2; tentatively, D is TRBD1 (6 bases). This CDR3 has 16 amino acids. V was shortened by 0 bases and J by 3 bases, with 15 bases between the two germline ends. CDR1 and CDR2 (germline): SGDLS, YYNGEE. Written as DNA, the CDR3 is TGTGCCAGCAGCGTAGGTCTGGGGGGGCCCGACTATGGCTACACCTTC. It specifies CASSVGLGGPDYGYTF.

As DNA, the CDR3 is TGTGCCAGCAGTGAGGGGACCTCCTACGAGCAGTACTTC. Its translation is CASSEGTSYEQYF. This chain uses TRBV2 with TRBJ2-7; D may be TRBD1 or TRBD2 (5 bases each). CDR1 SNHLY and CDR2 FYNNEI come from the germline V gene. V was pared by 3 bases and J by 0 bases, with 6 bases between. CDR3 length: 13 amino acids. Drawing the rest from reference TRBV2 and TRBJ2-7, the complete variable domain is EPEVTQTPSHQVTQMGQEVILRCVPISNHLYFYWYRQILGQKVEFLVSFYNNEISEKSEIFDDQFSVERPDGSNFTLKIRSTKLEDSAMYFCASSEGTSYEQYFGPGTRLTVT.

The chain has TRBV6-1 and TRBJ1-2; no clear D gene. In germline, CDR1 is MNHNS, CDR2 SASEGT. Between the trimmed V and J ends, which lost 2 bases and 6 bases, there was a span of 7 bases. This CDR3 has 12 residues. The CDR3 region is CASSETRDGYTF. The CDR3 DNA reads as TGTGCCAGCAGTGAAACGAGGGATGGCTACACCTTC.

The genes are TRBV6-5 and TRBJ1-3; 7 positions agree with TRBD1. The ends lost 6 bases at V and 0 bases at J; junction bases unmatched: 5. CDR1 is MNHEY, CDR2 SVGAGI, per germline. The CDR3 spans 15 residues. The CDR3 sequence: CASSKTGASGNTIYF. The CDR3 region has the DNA TGTGCCAGCAGCAAAACAGGGGCCTCTGGAAACACCATATATTTT.

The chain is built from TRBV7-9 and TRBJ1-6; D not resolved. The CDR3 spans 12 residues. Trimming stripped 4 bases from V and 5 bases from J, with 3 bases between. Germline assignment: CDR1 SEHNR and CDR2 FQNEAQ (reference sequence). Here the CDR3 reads CASSWDNSPLHF. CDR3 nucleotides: TGTGCCAGCAGCTGGGATAATTCACCCCTCCACTTT.